The present entry profiles one T cell receptor beta chain with its context. Deep was the level at which the assay was run. Each subset's genomic DNA was shared equally among a number of immunoSEQ plates. Sequencing used immunoSEQ multiplex PCR; TCRdb keeps in-frame clones, though not all of them. This table holds around 2.1 million clones, under 95% found once. The data are from a study of shared clonotypes between healthy human individuals. Naive CD8 cells, CD45RO-negative and positively selected for CCR7, excluded terminally differentiated effector memory CD45RA+ cells. The trim removed 1 base at V and 1 base at J, leaving 4 bases unmatched. The germline CDR1 and CDR2 sequences are SGHRS and YFSETQ. The CDR3 is 16 residues long.

Source material: naive CD8+ T cells from PBMCs. The chain links TRBV5-1 to TRBJ2-1; 8 nucleotides match TRBD2. The receptor was isolated from a man aged 18 to 35 in good health. Some clones in this sample may be carry-over from other donors' samples. CDR3 sequence: CASSLMGLVSYNEQFF. Here the CDR3 DNA reads TGCGCCAGCAGCTTGATGGGACTAGTTTCCTACAATGAGCAGTTCTTC.